The 14 T cell receptor beta chains given below trace back to one sample, sequenced in a study of cytomegalovirus exposure and HLA in healthy donors (dated by TCRdb to 2017 to 2019). The protocol used for the library was the immunoSEQ multiplex PCR assay. TCRdb took over this immuneACCESS table, retaining in-frame rearrangements with V and J assigned. Such tables are incomplete; in checked studies, under half of the missing clones stem from an unresolved V gene, and the remainder is unexplained. The sample table contains under 350,000 clones; only one count was recorded for 80% to 90% of them. In total, the top ten clones hold about 1% of the sample. The sample taken for sequencing was PBMCs. The receptors come from a woman under 30 in good health and CMV-seronegative.

The sample holds one count of this clone. The rearrangement links TRBV6-5 to TRBJ2-5; possible D gene TRBD2, 5 bases. CDR1 and CDR2 from the germline V gene are MNHEY and SVGAGI. CDR3 length equals 15 residues. The ends were cut back, 4 bases at V and 4 bases at J, with 16 bases in the middle. This CDR3 reads CASSSAGAAVETQYF. CDR3 DNA: TGTGCCAGCAGTTCGGCCGGAGCGGCGGTAGAGACCCAGTACTTC.

The chain couples TRBV30 to TRBJ1-2, with TRBD1 matching over 7 bases. This CDR3 is 14 amino acids long. From germline, CDR1 is GTSNPN and CDR2 SVGIG (reference sequence). Trimming at V came to 2 bases and at J to 8 bases, leaving 11 bases not matched to a gene. The CDR3 is CAWSKTGRQGGYTF. The CDR3 bases are TGTGCCTGGAGTAAAACGGGAAGACAGGGCGGCTACACCTTC. Together with reference TRBV30 and TRBJ1-2, the CDR3 gives the full variable domain: SQTIHQWPATLVQPVGSPLSLECTVEGTSNPNLYWYRQAAGRGLQLLFYSVGIGQISSEVPQNLSASRPQDRQFILSSKKLLLSDSGFYLCAWSKTGRQGGYTFGSGTRLTVV.

The sample holds a few counts of this clone. This chain joins TRBV5-1 and TRBJ2-5; 8 bases are a match to TRBD1. With 4 bases clipped from V and 5 bases from J, the junction kept 13 bases outside the gene matches. The CDR3 totals 16 residues. Germline CDR1 reads SGHRS; CDR2 reads YFSETQ. Here the CDR3 DNA reads TGCGCCAGCAGCATAACCGGACAGGGAGGTGGGGAGACCCAGTACTTC. Encoded protein: CASSITGQGGGETQYF.

This rearrangement joins TRBV29-1 to TRBJ2-5; 12 bases map to TRBD2. The ends lost 7 bases at V and 0 bases at J; junction bases unmatched: 6. This CDR3 is 15 amino acids long. Germline CDR1 and CDR2: SQVTM and ANQGSEA. The DNA for the CDR3 is TGCAGCGGACTAGCGGGGGCTTCGTACCAAGAGACCCAGTACTTC. Residues: CSGLAGASYQETQYF.

The chain combines TRBV5-4 with TRBJ1-6, with D perhaps matching TRBD1 (5 bases). The CDR3 consists of 15 residues. CDR1 SGHNT and CDR2 YYREEE come from the germline V gene (reference sequence). The V end lost 4 bases, the J end lost 8 bases, and 16 bases lay between the germline ends. CDR3 loop: CASSPRGSMDSPLHF. The CDR3 region has the DNA TGTGCCAGCAGCCCTCGGGGGAGTATGGATTCACCCCTCCACTTT.

The chain carries TRBV15 and TRBJ1-2; 12 nucleotides match TRBD1. The germline gives CDR1 LNHNV, CDR2 YYDKDF (reference sequence). There are 18 residues in the CDR3. The V and J ends lost 5 bases and 3 bases, in that order; junction bases with no gene match: 13. DNA of the CDR3: TGTGCCACCAGCGGGCAGGGGACAGGGGGCGCTTGGGACTATGGCTACACCTTC. This translates into CATSGQGTGGAWDYGYTF.

The rearrangement joins TRBV19 to TRBJ1-2, with TRBD1 identical over 10 bases. Trimming at V came to 4 bases and at J to 8 bases, leaving 10 bases not matched to a gene. Germline CDR1 and CDR2: LNHDA and SQIVND (reference sequence). This CDR3 region has 15 residues. The chain's CDR3 is CASSKAGQGLLGYTF. In DNA form, the CDR3 reads TGTGCCAGTAGTAAAGCGGGACAGGGGCTTCTCGGCTACACCTTC. Full variable domain (rest looked up from reference TRBV19 and TRBJ1-2): DGGITQSPKYLFRKEGQNVTLSCEQNLNHDAMYWYRQDPGQGLRLIYYSQIVNDFQKGDIAEGYSVSREKKESFPLTVTSAQKNPTAFYLCASSKAGQGLLGYTFGSGTRLTVV.

This chain connects TRBV6-5 to TRBJ1-3; 7 bases map to TRBD1. After removal of 6 bases from V and 3 bases from J, the junction contained 5 bases not matched to a gene. The germline V gene has CDR1 MNHEY and CDR2 SVGAGI. The CDR3 is 14 amino acids. This CDR3 reads CASRAGTVGNTIYF. CDR3 bases: TGTGCCAGCAGAGCAGGGACAGTTGGAAACACCATATATTTT.

This chain uses TRBV11-3 with TRBJ1-1; D is possibly TRBD1 (5 bases). The germline V gene encodes CDR1 SGHNT and CDR2 YENEEA. Deletions cut 3 bases from V and 11 bases from J, with 13 bases between. The CDR3 runs 12 residues. The CDR3 is CASSLKGAGAFF. Written as DNA, the CDR3 is TGTGCCAGCAGCTTGAAAGGGGCTGGGGCTTTCTTT.

The V and J genes are TRBV27 and TRBJ1-1, with D uncertain. The CDR3 spans 14 residues. Germline CDR1 and CDR2: MNHEY and SMNVEV (reference sequence). V was clipped by 6 bases and J by 1 base, with 12 bases between them. In nucleotides, the CDR3 is TGTGCCAGCAGGGTATCGGGAGAGAACACTGAAGCTTTCTTT. Protein sequence: CASRVSGENTEAFF.

The chain combines TRBV11-2 with TRBJ2-7; 12 nucleotides agree with TRBD1. The CDR3 is 16 residues long. Losses at the gene ends were 5 bases for V and 4 bases for J; bases not matched to a gene: 9. CDR1 is SGHAT and CDR2 is FQNNGV in the germline V gene. In DNA, the CDR3 is TGTGCCAGCAGCCAAAGACCGGGACAGGGGGCTTACGAGCAGTACTTC. It encodes CASSQRPGQGAYEQYF. Together with reference TRBV11-2 and TRBJ2-7, the CDR3 gives the full variable domain: EAGVAQSPRYKIIEKRQSVAFWCNPISGHATLYWYQQILGQGPKLLIQFQNNGVVDDSQLPKDRFSAERLKGVDSTLKIQPAKLEDSAVYLCASSQRPGQGAYEQYFGPGTRLTVT.

The V and J genes are TRBV7-2 and TRBJ2-7; the D is unclear. Trimming pared 5 bases from V and 3 bases from J, leaving 14 bases between. The germline V gene has CDR1 SGHTA and CDR2 FQGNSA. CDR3 length: 14 residues. CDR3 DNA: TGTGCCAGCAGCCCGCCCGAACCCTACTACGAGCAGTACTTC. The encoded protein is CASSPPEPYYEQYF.

This clone was detected once. V usage is TRBV6-6 and J usage is TRBJ2-5; a possible D gene is TRBD1 (6 bases). Deletions cut 4 bases from V and 6 bases from J, with 21 bases between. Germline V gives CDR1 MNHNY, CDR2 SVGAGI (reference sequence). This CDR3 comprises 16 residues. The CDR3 bases are TGTGCCAGCAGTTCCAGAGGAACAGGGTGGGGGCAGACCCAGTACTTC. It yields the protein CASSSRGTGWGQTQYF.

The J gene is TRBJ1-2, the V gene TRBV7-8, with 10 bases matching TRBD1. This CDR3 has 15 amino acids. J gave up 4 bases and V 1 base, and 3 bases lay outside the gene matches. Germline V gene sequence: CDR1 SGHVS, CDR2 FQNEAQ. The CDR3 DNA reads as TGTGCCAGCAGCTTAGGCGACAGGGGGCTCTATGGCTACACCTTC. Translating gives CASSLGDRGLYGYTF.